Shown below are 28 T cell receptor beta chains from a single sample sequenced in a study of T-cell reconstitution after alpha-beta-depleted transplantation in children. Unique molecular identifiers were built into the TCRbeta library. TCRdb itself ran the PCR reads through MiXCR, one entry per CDR3 protein. This sample yields around 400,000 distinct CDR3 sequences, of which 11% are seen a single time; approximately 5% belongs to the top ten. Sequences were derived from PBMCs from the stem cell graft donor, sampled from the stem cell graft. All receptors derive from a human donor who donated a stem cell graft to a child with acute myeloid leukemia.

The rearrangement joins TRBV7-2 to TRBJ2-7; no definite D call. Germline CDR1 reads SGHTA; CDR2 reads FQGNSA. Trimming cost V 5 bases and J 3 bases, with 14 bases left between them. This CDR3 contains 14 residues. CDR3 in amino acids: CASSECSWNYEQYV. The CDR3 DNA sequence: TGTGCCAGCAGCGAGTGCAGTTGGAACTACGAGCAGTACGTC.

This clonotype was picked up many times. The V and J genes are TRBV29-1 and TRBJ2-3; TRBD2 matches at 9 bases. Losses at the gene ends were 0 bases for V and 3 bases for J; bases not matched to a gene: 4. Germline lookup yields CDR1 SQVTM and CDR2 ANQGSEA. CDR3 size: 15 residues. CDR3 in amino acids: CSVEDRLAGTDTQYF. In nucleotides, the CDR3 is TGCAGCGTTGAAGATCGGCTAGCGGGAACAGATACGCAGTATTTT.

This clonotype occurred a few times. The chain is built from TRBV30 and TRBJ2-7; unclear D gene. V was cut by 0 bases and J by 6 bases, with 9 bases left in between. Germline lookup yields CDR1 GTSNPN and CDR2 SVGIG (reference sequence). The CDR3 contains 12 residues. The CDR3 DNA sequence: TGTGCCTGGAGTGTACTCGCCTCCGAGCAGTACTTC. It encodes CAWSVLASEQYF. Together with reference TRBV30 and TRBJ2-7, the CDR3 gives the full variable domain: SQTIHQWPATLVQPVGSPLSLECTVEGTSNPNLYWYRQAAGRGLQLLFYSVGIGQISSEVPQNLSASRPQDRQFILSSKKLLLSDSGFYLCAWSVLASEQYFGPGTRLTVT.

The chain combines TRBV10-3 with TRBJ2-3; 7 bases are a match to TRBD1. The CDR3 has 13 residues. Germline lookup yields CDR1 ENHRY and CDR2 SYGVKD. V was clipped by 5 bases and J by 4 bases; unmatched bases: 3. The CDR3 bases are TGTGCCATCAGTAGGGACAGATCAGATACGCAGTATTTT. Translating it yields CAISRDRSDTQYF.

This clonotype was counted ten times or more. The gene calls are TRBV18 and TRBJ2-7, with D possibly being TRBD2 (5 bases). The CDR3 runs 13 residues. The germline V and J ends were trimmed by 3 bases and 2 bases, with 8 bases remaining between them. Germline values: CDR1 KGHSH, CDR2 LQKENI. The CDR3 is CASSPETTYEQYV. The CDR3, as DNA: TGTGCCAGCTCACCCGAGACTACCTACGAGCAGTACGTC.

The chain uses TRBV12-3 or TRBV12-4 and TRBJ1-2; D is perhaps TRBD1 (6 bases). The length of the CDR3 is 15 residues. Trimming took off 5 bases at V and 4 bases at J, with 17 bases between the two ends. The CDR3 sequence is CASSANQGGGYGYTF. The CDR3 nucleotides read TGTGCCAGCAGTGCTAATCAGGGAGGGGGCTATGGCTACACCTTC.

The V and J genes are TRBV20-1 and TRBJ1-1; maybe TRBD1 (6 bases). V lost 0 bases and J 5 bases, leaving 13 bases between the germline ends. Germline V CDR1 and CDR2: DFQATT, SNEGSKA (reference sequence). The CDR3 is made up of 14 amino acids. Here the CDR3 reads CSARDPLGGTEAFF. CDR3 nucleotides: TGCAGTGCTAGAGATCCCCTAGGGGGGACTGAAGCTTTCTTT.

The chain employs TRBV5-1 and TRBJ2-1; 7 bases fit TRBD2. Germline-derived CDR1 and CDR2 are SGHRS and YFSETQ. The CDR3 is made up of 17 amino acids. Unmatched junction bases numbered 7, after V lost 1 base and J lost 0 bases. The CDR3 loop reads CASSLLGAGSSYNEQFF. For the CDR3, the DNA is TGCGCCAGCAGCTTGTTAGGAGCGGGGAGCTCCTACAATGAGCAGTTCTTC.

This clonotype showed up many times. The rearrangement joins TRBV29-1 to TRBJ1-1; D is unresolved. CDR3 length: 12 residues. V was clipped by 3 bases and J by 3 bases, with 8 bases between them. Germline loops: CDR1 SQVTM, CDR2 ANQGSEA. CDR3 nucleotide sequence: TGCAGCGTTGATTTGGACTACACTGAAGCTTTCTTT. It specifies CSVDLDYTEAFF.

The V call is TRBV20-1, the J call TRBJ2-2; no definite D call. V lost 6 bases to trimming and J lost 6 bases, with 11 bases between them. Per germline, CDR1 DFQATT and CDR2 SNEGSKA (reference sequence). CDR3 length: 12 amino acids. CDR3 in DNA: TGCAGTGCCATCAGTGGGCCCGGGGAGCTGTTTTTT. Its translation: CSAISGPGELFF.

This clonotype was seen more than once but under ten times. The chain uses TRBV4-1 and TRBJ2-4; D may be TRBD2 (5 bases). The CDR3 loop spans 16 amino acids. Germline CDR1 MGHRA, CDR2 YSYEKL. Trimming removed 4 bases from V and 4 bases from J, with 17 bases in between. In DNA, the CDR3 is TGCGCCAGCAGCCCGACCGGGAAGGGCCAAAAAAACATTCAGTACTTC. Amino acids: CASSPTGKGQKNIQYF.

This clonotype was seen only once. A much larger clone differs by one base, so this may be a read error. The J gene is TRBJ1-2, the V gene TRBV6-5; 9 bases agree with TRBD1. CDR3 size: 14 residues. Per the germline V gene, CDR1 is MNHEY and CDR2 is SVGAGI. V lost 2 bases to trimming and J lost 6 bases; unmatched junction nucleotides: 4. The CDR3 spells CASSYAGDRDGYTF. CDR3 DNA sequence: TGTGCCAGCAGTTACGCTGGGGACAGGGATGGCTACACCTTC.

The chain has TRBV11-2 and TRBJ2-7; 13 bases match TRBD2. Germline V lookup: CDR1 SGHAT, CDR2 FQNNGV. V was pared by 2 bases and J by 0 bases, with 10 bases of the junction left unmatched. The CDR3 consists of 19 residues. For the CDR3, the DNA is TGTGCCAGCAGCTTATCCCTGACTAGCGGGGGGCCGAGCTCCTACGAGCAGTACGTC. Translating gives CASSLSLTSGGPSSYEQYV.

This rearrangement joins TRBV14 to TRBJ1-5, with D uncertain. Germline V gene lookup returns CDR1 SGHDN and CDR2 FVKESK. The CDR3 runs to 14 residues. V lost 4 bases and J 0 bases, leaving 7 bases between the germline ends. CDR3 sequence (DNA): TGTGCCAGCAGCCGTGGTTTTAGCAATCAGCCCCAGCATTTT. Protein: CASSRGFSNQPQHF.

This clonotype was seen only a few times. The V gene is TRBV15, the J gene TRBJ2-3; D perhaps matches TRBD1 (6 bases). CDR1 LNHNV and CDR2 YYDKDF come from the germline V gene (reference sequence). The V end was cut by 0 bases, the J end by 6 bases, with 10 bases between. CDR3 length: 14 residues. CDR3 sequence (DNA): TGTGCCACCAGCAGAGATCAGGGGTACGATACGCAGTATTTT. This sequence encodes CATSRDQGYDTQYF.

The chain is built from TRBV12-3 or TRBV12-4 and TRBJ1-5, with D hard to call. The CDR3 is 15 residues long. V dropped 5 bases and J dropped 8 bases, with 19 bases sitting between them. DNA of the CDR3: TGTGCCAGCAGTCTATCCCCGTCCCACGTGGAGCCCCAGCATTTT. This translates into CASSLSPSHVEPQHF.

V is TRBV7-2 and J is TRBJ2-1; TRBD1 matches at 9 bases. CDR3 length equals 15 residues. V was clipped by 5 bases and J by 6 bases; unmatched bases: 8. The germline V gene has CDR1 SGHTA and CDR2 FQGNSA. CDR3 bases: TGTGCCAGCAGCCCACAGGGGGCTGTCGCCAATGAGCAGTTCTTC. Residues: CASSPQGAVANEQFF.

This clonotype was counted only a few times. This sequence joins TRBV18 and TRBJ2-5, with 7 positions matching TRBD2. Trimming cost V 0 bases and J 5 bases; bases outside gene matches: 9. The CDR3 loop spans 16 amino acids. CDR1 and CDR2 from the germline V gene are KGHSH and LQKENI. CDR3 amino acids: CASSPPGASGVETQYF. The CDR3 DNA is TGTGCCAGCTCACCACCTGGGGCTAGCGGTGTGGAGACCCAGTACTTC.

This clonotype was seen ten or more times. This chain links TRBV7-2 with TRBJ1-4; D is uncertain. Germline V CDR1 and CDR2: SGHTA, FQGNSA. The CDR3 is 15 amino acids. V was clipped by 2 bases and J by 7 bases, with 14 bases between them. CDR3 region: CASSLNAGPSEKLFF. The CDR3 region has the DNA TGTGCCAGCAGCTTAAACGCCGGACCCAGTGAAAAACTGTTTTTT.

Concerning this clonotype: Its ends do not fully match the called genes, so a read error is possible. The chain is built from TRBV20-1 and TRBJ2-1, with D possibly matching TRBD1 (6 bases). This CDR3 has 13 amino acids. Germline V gives CDR1 DFQATT, CDR2 SNEGSKA (reference sequence). CDR3 amino acids: CSAPRGTYNAQFF. CDR3 nucleotides: TGCAGTGCCCCAAGGGGGACCTACAATGCGCAGTTCTTC.

This clonotype was detected a few times. This chain connects TRBV3-1 to TRBJ1-6; unclear D gene. Germline V gives CDR1 LGHDT, CDR2 YNNKEL (reference sequence). The CDR3 totals 18 residues. Between the trimmed V and J ends, which lost 2 bases and 7 bases, there was a span of 21 bases. CDR3 sequence (DNA): TGTGCCAGCAGCCAACTCACTCTGAGTGGGTTTGGGAATTCACCCCTCCACTTT. Its protein product is CASSQLTLSGFGNSPLHF.

The CDR3 is CASSRASGAGSYNEQFF. CDR3 sequence (DNA): TGTGCCAGCAGCAGAGCAAGTGGGGCAGGGTCCTACAATGAGCAGTTCTTC. This chain uses TRBV14 with TRBJ2-1; a possible D gene is TRBD1 (5 bases). The V end was cut by 5 bases, the J end by 1 base, with 18 bases between. Germline CDR1 SGHDN, CDR2 FVKESK. The length of the CDR3 is 17 residues.

This clonotype was seen only a few times. This chain uses TRBV4-2 with TRBJ1-1; 7 nucleotides line up with TRBD1. Germline CDR1 LGHNA, CDR2 YNFKEQ. This CDR3 is built from 14 residues. Trimming at V came to 2 bases and at J to 4 bases, leaving 4 bases not matched to a gene. The CDR3 here is CASSQSRQGTEAFF. The CDR3 nucleotides read TGTGCCAGCAGCCAATCACGACAGGGCACTGAAGCTTTCTTT.

The chain combines TRBV15 with TRBJ2-7, with TRBD1 matching 8 bases. CDR1 and CDR2 (germline): LNHNV, YYDKDF (reference sequence). The CDR3 loop spans 15 amino acids. CDR3 nucleotides: TGTGCCACCAGCGGAGACGGGACAGGCTCCTACGAGCAGTACGTC. Amino acids: CATSGDGTGSYEQYV.

This clonotype occurred a few times. The chain couples TRBV5-6 to TRBJ2-1; 8 positions agree with TRBD1. Germline-derived CDR1 and CDR2 are SGHDT and YYEEEE. The V gene end was trimmed by 5 bases and the J gene end by 6 bases; junction bases not matched to a gene: 13. The CDR3 is 16 residues long. The CDR3, as DNA: TGTGCCAGCAGTTTCCCGGGGACAGGAATGCCCAATGAGCAGTTCTTC. Translating gives CASSFPGTGMPNEQFF.

This chain joins TRBV20-1 and TRBJ2-3; D is possibly TRBD2 (5 bases). V was pared by 3 bases and J by 1 base, with 11 bases between. The germline CDR1 and CDR2 sequences are DFQATT and SNEGSKA (reference sequence). CDR3 length: 14 residues. In nucleotides, the CDR3 is TGCAGTGCTAGGAGGGCAGGAGGCACAGATACGCAGTATTTT. This translates into CSARRAGGTDTQYF.

In its sample, this clonotype was seen a few times. This chain uses TRBV10-3 with TRBJ2-5; TRBD1 aligns across 12 bases. CDR1 is ENHRY and CDR2 is SYGVKD in the germline V gene. J gave up 5 bases and V 3 bases, and 4 bases lay outside the gene matches. The CDR3 is made up of 15 amino acids. The CDR3 coding sequence is TGTGCCATCAGTGATGGGACAGGGGGCCTGGAGACCCAGTACTTC. It encodes CAISDGTGGLETQYF.

This clonotype was found many times. The CDR3 region has the DNA TGTGCCAGCAGCCAAGCCCGGACTAGCTTTAACAATGAGCAGTTCTTC. Its translation is CASSQARTSFNNEQFF. V and J are TRBV4-2 and TRBJ2-1; TRBD2 matches at 8 bases. The germline gives CDR1 LGHNA, CDR2 YNFKEQ. This CDR3 comprises 16 residues. V trimming: 1 base; J trimming: 5 bases; junction bases outside the gene matches: 7.